What follows is one T cell receptor beta chain and its context. No antigen is known for it. Qualities for individual bases were not recorded, and no much larger clone is one base off. These data are taken from a study of brain T cells in children with intractable seizures (dated by TCRdb to about 2021). For the wider study: Resected brain tissue from about 48 pediatric epilepsy surgery cases was initially screened for immune gene transcripts with a NanoString immunology panel. Of the roughly twelve selected surgery cases, pre-surgery blood was also sequenced for eight, so four had brain tissue only. The paper as a whole reports these results and caveats: Because sequencing depth differed between pre- and post-surgery blood, the absence of clones from the pre-surgery sample may reflect undersampling. Viral specificity was inferred solely from CDR3 sequence similarity, and the HCMV serostatus of the patients was not known.

CDR1 SEHNR and CDR2 FQNEAQ were looked up in the germline V gene (reference sequence). V is trimmed back by 4 bases and J by 2 bases, and the junction contains 5 bases that no gene match accounts for. Reading from cysteine to phenylalanine, the CDR3 counts 17 amino acids. Solely the CDR3 DNA is kept, with 51 bases framed from the first base. The time point label on this specimen signifies: blood from clinic visit 5 months post-surgery; TSC patient then seizure free. Surgery cases with the highest brain T cell transcript signatures were selected for TCR beta chain sequencing of brain tissue and, where available, blood. Before surgery, patients had received at least one anti-epileptic drug. TCR-sequenced patients were children with drug-resistant epilepsy due to tuberous sclerosis complex, focal cortical dysplasia, Rasmussen encephalitis or hemimegalencephaly. Bulk genomic DNA was extracted from unsorted brain tissue and whole blood with the Monarch genomic DNA purification kit.

The immunoSEQ assay was applied to genomic DNA to generate the TCR beta chain sequences. The authors processed their data as follows. CDR3 sequences not starting with the conserved framework cysteine at position 104 were manually removed. Clonality was calculated as one minus the normalized Shannon's Diversity Index, with values ranging from 0 (maximal diversity) to 1 (oligoclonal). Differences in the frequency of the same CDR3 between samples, such as brain versus blood, were assessed with chi-squared comparison-of-proportions tests. Public clonotypes were found by searching immuneACCESS, and the VDJdb browser was used to assess similarity to known antiviral clonotypes. In its TCRdb copy, this immuneACCESS table keeps in-frame sequences only and misses some clones. Where compared with another copy, unresolved V genes explain less than half of these, and the others have no known cause. V, J and clone size were drawn from that table, and D and trimming were deduced from the DNA. A total of 300,000 to 400,000 clones appear in this sample, 93% of them only once. Under 7% of the sample lies in the top ten.

The sequence derives from a boy under two years old with tuberous sclerosis and intractable seizures. This receptor chain uses TRBV7-9 and TRBJ1-6; 10 middle bases align to TRBD1. Sequenced material: peripheral blood, taken roughly 5 months after surgery. The DNA is TGTGCCAGCAGCTCGACAGGGGGCAGGACCTATAATTCACCCCTCCACTTT. This translates into CASSSTGGRTYNSPLHF. Outside the CDR3, residues come from the reference TRBV7-9 and TRBJ1-6 proteins, so the full variable domain is: DTGVSQNPRHKITKRGQNVTFRCDPISEHNRLYWYRQTLGQGPEFLTYFQNEAQLEKSRLLSDRFSAERPKGSFSTLEIQRTEQGDSAMYLCASSSTGGRTYNSPLHFGNGTRLTVT.